This note documents a single T cell receptor (beta chain) sequence. The data were obtained in a study of T cells after somatic rescue of genetic block. Only in-frame clones appear in the TCRdb table, and some are missing; sequencing was by immunoSEQ multiplex PCR. The profile shows about 68,000 clones, 92% of them singletons. V lost 1 base to trimming and J lost 1 base; unmatched junction nucleotides: 3. CDR1 and CDR2 from the germline V gene are SGHTA and FQGTGA. The CDR3 loop spans 16 amino acids. The gene calls are TRBV7-3 and TRBJ2-3; 9 nucleotides align to TRBD2. The TCR comes from a man aged 40-55 years. The source material was peripheral blood mononuclear cells (PBMCs). CDR3 sequence reads: CASSLRASGGTDTQYF. The CDR3 DNA reads TGTGCCAGCAGCTTAAGGGCTAGCGGGGGCACAGATACGCAGTATTTT.